The T cell receptor beta chain described here comes from a study of T cell responses to AZD1222 COVID-19 vaccine. With 3 bases removed from V and 2 bases from J, the gap between germline ends came to 10 bases. This CDR3 has 15 amino acids. CDR1 is KGHDR, CDR2 SFDVKD, per germline. Sequencing was performed with immunoSEQ multiplex PCR; in TCRdb, only in-frame clones are kept and a portion is missing. This table holds about 120,000 clones, 91% found once. The specimen was peripheral blood, collected on day 0 of AZD1222 vaccination. This receptor was identified in an adult in good health. The chain combines TRBV24-1 with TRBJ2-1; D unclear. The CDR3 region has the DNA TGTGCCACCAGTGATCCATCGGGCCCCTACAATGAGCAGTTCTTC. Translated: CATSDPSGPYNEQFF.